This T cell receptor (beta chain) appears in the sequencing data of a study of blood T cell repertoires in COVID-19. Study overall: PBMCs, B-cell-depleted T cells, or T cells provided the cDNA or gDNA that made up the material.

Source study methods: Amplification of reference gene primers was used by the study to estimate nucleated cell counts. The repertoire was sequenced with immunoSEQ multiplex PCR; TCRdb's copy has only in-frame clones and lacks some. That table is the source of V, J and clone size, and D and trimming were worked out from the DNA. Found here are 98,000 or so clones, approximately 86% of them singletons; the top ten hold 10% to 15%. From germline, CDR1 is SGHRS and CDR2 YFSETQ. The CDR3 loop spans 14 amino acids. V lost 0 bases, J lost 6 bases, and 11 bases lay in between. V is TRBV5-1 and J is TRBJ2-3; D may be TRBD1 (5 bases). The receptor comes from a woman in her fifties or sixties in a cohort sampled during active or convalescent COVID-19. Specimen: peripheral blood. CDR3 protein: CASSLGQPRDTQYF. CDR3 sequence (DNA): TGCGCCAGCAGCTTGGGACAGCCGAGGGATACGCAGTATTTT.